Presented here are 5 T cell receptor beta chains from one specimen sequenced in a study of OX40 agonist ivuxolimab in advanced cancers. Here immunoSEQ multiplex PCR was the method, and the copy in TCRdb shows in-frame clones only, minus some. Among some 54,000 clones listed, approximately 84% were seen once. The source was CD4+ or CD8+ T cells sorted from blood, collected in a trial of the OX40 agonist ivuxolimab. The source of these receptors is an adult with an advanced solid tumor such as melanoma, head and neck, liver or kidney cancer.

This clone turned up a few times. This chain joins TRBV30 and TRBJ2-7; D remains ambiguous. The CDR3 is 11 residues long. Per germline, CDR1 GTSNPN and CDR2 SVGIG (reference sequence). V was clipped by 1 base and J by 7 bases, with 8 bases between them. Here the CDR3 reads CAWSASVEQYF. CDR3 in DNA: TGTGCCTGGAGTGCTTCTGTTGAGCAGTACTTC.

J is TRBJ2-7 and V is TRBV5-1; D is perhaps TRBD2 (5 bases). V lost 5 bases and J lost 4, with 10 bases in between. The CDR3 spans 12 residues. CDR1 is SGHRS, CDR2 YFSETQ, per germline. CDR3 loop: CASSRESYEQYF. The CDR3 DNA sequence: TGCGCCAGCAGTCGGGAATCATACGAGCAGTACTTC.

The V and J genes are TRBV2 and TRBJ2-5; D not certain. Germline CDR1 SNHLY, CDR2 FYNNEI. V gave up 3 bases and J gave up 3 bases, with 8 bases separating them. This CDR3 region has 13 residues. The CDR3 region is CASSDDNKETQYF. DNA for the CDR3: TGTGCCAGCAGTGACGACAACAAAGAGACCCAGTACTTC.

J is TRBJ1-1 and V is TRBV6-1; 8 positions match TRBD1. Per the germline V gene, CDR1 is MNHNS and CDR2 is SASEGT. The CDR3 loop spans 13 amino acids. The V segment lost 4 bases and the J segment 7 bases; nucleotides outside the gene matches: 5. CDR3 protein: CASSGTGQGEAFF. CDR3 DNA: TGTGCCAGCAGTGGAACCGGACAGGGTGAAGCTTTCTTT.

V gene TRBV15 combines with J gene TRBJ1-1; D gene uncertain. The V gene's germline CDR1 is LNHNV and CDR2 YYDKDF (reference sequence). This CDR3 has 13 amino acids. The ends were cut back, 0 bases at V and 0 bases at J, with 2 bases in the middle. The CDR3 nucleotides read TGTGCCACCAGCAGAGAGGTGAACACTGAAGCTTTCTTT. It translates to CATSREVNTEAFF.